This T cell receptor (beta chain) came from a study of blood T cell repertoires in COVID-19. Study at large: Samples representing acute and convalescent COVID-19 were sourced from the United States, Italy and Spain. PBMCs, B-cell-depleted T cells, or T cells were the source of the cDNA or gDNA that made up the material.

Methods used by the authors: For nucleated cells, counts were estimated from reference gene primer amplification. Sequenced by immunoSEQ multiplex PCR; TCRdb stores in-frame clones only, minus some. D and trimming come from the DNA, and the V and J calls and clone size come from that table. The sample records 100,000 or so clones, 84% being singletons. Germline V gene sequence: CDR1 SGHVS, CDR2 FQNEAQ. The CDR3 is 14 amino acids. This clone has a handful of counts. Germline is not matched at one junction end, which may reflect a read error. The sequence was obtained from a man between 65 and 85 years old with active or convalescent COVID-19. Sequenced: peripheral blood. The chain couples TRBV7-8 to TRBJ1-6, with a possible D match to TRBD1 (5 bases). DNA of the CDR3: TGTGCCAGCAGCGTAGCGGACATTAATTCACCCCTCCACTTT. It codes for CASSVADINSPLHF.